These 9 T cell receptor beta chains came from one sample sequenced in a study of blood T cell repertoires in COVID-19 (dated by TCRdb to the early 2020s). The library was produced with the immunoSEQ multiplex PCR assay. Here the immuneACCESS table is served through TCRdb, limited to in-frame sequences with V and J called. Missing clones are a known gap in these copies; in checked studies unresolved V genes cover under half, and the rest lacks a known reason. Counted in this sample were 100,000 or so clones; roughly 80% of them appeared once. The top ten hold approximately 24% of the sample. Specimen: peripheral blood. The receptors derive from a human donor in a cohort sampled during active COVID-19.

The chain is built from TRBV24-1 and TRBJ1-5; D might be TRBD1 (5 bases). The CDR3 covers 13 residues. CDR1 KGHDR and CDR2 SFDVKD come from the germline V gene. Trimming removed 9 bases from V and 2 bases from J, with 10 bases in between. CDR3 loop: CATRAGGNQPQHF. The CDR3 DNA follows: TGTGCCACCCGCGCGGGGGGCAATCAGCCCCAGCATTTT.

The gene calls are TRBV9 and TRBJ1-2; unclear D gene. Deletions cut 0 bases from V and 2 bases from J, with 14 bases between. The CDR3 is 16 residues long. The germline V gene has CDR1 SGDLS and CDR2 YYNGEE. CDR3 DNA: TGTGCCAGCAGCGTAGGGGCGAGCCGACCGAACTATGGCTACACCTTC. The encoded protein is CASSVGASRPNYGYTF.

The chain uses TRBV3-1 (or the pseudogene TRBV3-2) and TRBJ1-5; possibly TRBD1 for D (6 bases). Between the trimmed V and J ends, which lost 4 bases and 2 bases, there was a span of 9 bases. Germline CDR1 reads LGHDT; CDR2 reads YNNKEL (reference sequence). This CDR3 region has 14 residues. The CDR3 nucleotides are TGTGCCAGCAGCCGGTCAGGGGGCAATCAGCCCCAGCATTTT. Its protein is CASSRSGGNQPQHF.

The rearrangement uses TRBV12-3 or TRBV12-4 and TRBJ1-1; a weak D match, TRBD1 (5 bases). The CDR3 runs 13 residues. V was pared by 5 bases and J by 1 base, with 8 bases between. CDR3 coding DNA: TGTGCCAGCAGTCCGACAGCGAACACTGAAGCTTTCTTT. Protein sequence: CASSPTANTEAFF.

The chain employs TRBV6-5 and TRBJ1-2, with 10 bases lining up with TRBD1. Germline CDR1 and CDR2: MNHEY and SVGAGI. This CDR3 comprises 15 residues. Germline trimming cut 6 bases from V and 3 bases from J; bases unmatched to any gene: 7. CDR3 sequence (DNA): TGTGCCAGCAGCCACCCGACAGGGGGCTACTATGGCTACACCTTC. This encodes CASSHPTGGYYGYTF.

In this sample, this clone turned up a few times. The chain employs TRBV5-1 and TRBJ1-4, with D hard to call. This CDR3 has 15 amino acids. Germline-derived CDR1 and CDR2 are SGHRS and YFSETQ. The ends were cut back, 4 bases at V and 4 bases at J, with 14 bases in the middle. In DNA form, the CDR3 reads TGCGCCAGCAGCAACCAAGGCGGGGATAATGAAAAACTGTTTTTT. Its translation is CASSNQGGDNEKLFF.

The chain is built from TRBV25-1 and TRBJ2-1; TRBD2 is a possible D gene (5 bases). CDR3 length: 15 residues. Germline-derived CDR1 and CDR2 are MGHDK and SYGVNS. Trimming left V 7 bases short and J 2 bases short, with 15 bases between. The CDR3 here is CASTTSRVAYNEQFF. Here the CDR3 DNA reads TGTGCCAGCACCACATCGAGGGTGGCCTACAATGAGCAGTTCTTC.

This chain uses TRBV19 with TRBJ2-3; TRBD2 is a possible D gene (7 bases). V gave up 6 bases and J gave up 1 base, with 11 bases separating them. CDR3 length equals 14 residues. Germline CDR1 and CDR2: LNHDA and SQIVND (reference sequence). CDR3 nucleotide sequence: TGTGCCAGTAGCGGGGGGCGGGGCACAGATACGCAGTATTTT. This sequence encodes CASSGGRGTDTQYF.

The rearrangement uses TRBV19 and TRBJ2-3; TRBD2 is a possible D gene (5 bases). Germline assignment: CDR1 LNHDA and CDR2 SQIVND (reference sequence). The CDR3 is 17 residues long. Trimming cost V 6 bases and J 4 bases, with 23 bases left between them. The CDR3 DNA is TGTGCCAGTAGCCCTCCCGGGATTTATTCGGGTGCAGATACGCAGTATTTT. Translation gives CASSPPGIYSGADTQYF.